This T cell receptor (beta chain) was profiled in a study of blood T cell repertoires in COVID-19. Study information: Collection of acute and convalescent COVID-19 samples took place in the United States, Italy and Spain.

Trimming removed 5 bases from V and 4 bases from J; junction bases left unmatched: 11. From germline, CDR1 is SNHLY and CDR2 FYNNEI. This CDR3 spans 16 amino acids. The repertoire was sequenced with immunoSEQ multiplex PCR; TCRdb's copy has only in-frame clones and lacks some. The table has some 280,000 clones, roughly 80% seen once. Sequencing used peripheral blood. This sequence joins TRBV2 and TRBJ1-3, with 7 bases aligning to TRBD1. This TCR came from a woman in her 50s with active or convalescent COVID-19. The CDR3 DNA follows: TGTGCCAGCAGTACCACCCGCAGGGGGGCAGGAAACACCATATATTTT. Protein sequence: CASSTTRRGAGNTIYF.